The following is a TCR beta chain sequence with its context. What it binds is not known. The entry originates in a study of T cell responses to AZD1222 COVID-19 vaccine. Findings and limits, study-wide: Across the whole spike, CD4 TCRs peaked at regions 160-218 and 743-854. Donors were chiefly white British, with a greater number of females, and clonal diversity was perhaps underestimated. Unmutated variant regions reportedly attract nearly half of all spike-specific TCRs.

Some clones are missing from TCRdb's copy, which holds only in-frame ones; the method was immunoSEQ multiplex PCR. The sample contains more than 95,000 clones, about nine tenths of which appear only once. The ends lost 5 bases at V and 7 bases at J; junction bases unmatched: 15. The length of the CDR3 is 17 residues. CDR1 is KGHSH and CDR2 is LQKENI in the germline V gene. The source was peripheral blood, collected on day 0 of AZD1222 vaccination. The sequence was obtained from an adult in good health. The chain carries TRBV18 and TRBJ1-5, with 9 bases lining up with TRBD1. The CDR3 sequence: CASSDALGQGRGQPQHF. The CDR3 DNA reads TGTGCCAGCTCAGACGCGTTGGGACAGGGTAGGGGGCAGCCCCAGCATTTT.